The 28 T cell receptor beta chains below were found in one sample sequenced in a study of PD-1 blockade in classical Hodgkin lymphoma. Time point defined: cycle 4 day 1 (C4D1), after 6 weeks of nivolumab. Each patient experienced a relapse that followed autologous stem cell transplantation, and brentuximab vedotin exposure varied. Data came from immunoSEQ multiplex PCR; TCRdb stores just in-frame clones and leaves some out. This sample carries about 33,000 clones, roughly 76% of them seen once, and the ten largest clones take roughly 4%. This specimen was peripheral blood mononuclear cells (PBMCs), taken before the fourth cycle of nivolumab. The receptors were gathered from a human donor with classical Hodgkin lymphoma.

This clone is labeled as medium-sized. This specimen includes other DNA sequences encoding the same CDR3. Here the CDR3 reads CASSQEEGASNEKLFF. CDR3 DNA: TGTGCCAGCAGCCAGGAGGAGGGGGCCTCTAATGAAAAACTGTTTTTT. V usage is TRBV4-2 and J usage is TRBJ1-4; 7 bases match TRBD1. With 3 bases clipped from V and 3 bases from J, the junction kept 7 bases outside the gene matches. CDR1 and CDR2 (germline): LGHNA, YNFKEQ. The CDR3 extends over 16 amino acids.

The chain combines TRBV5-1 with TRBJ2-3, with 12 bases lining up with TRBD1. Germline trimming cut 4 bases from V and 5 bases from J; bases unmatched to any gene: 20. The CDR3 is made up of 20 amino acids. Germline V CDR1 and CDR2: SGHRS, YFSETQ. The CDR3 DNA follows: TGCGCCAGCAGCCCAGGGGCGGGACAGGGGGCAAGATTCCGGGAAGATACGCAGTATTTT. It encodes CASSPGAGQGARFREDTQYF.

This clone appeared once. The V and J genes are TRBV11-1 and TRBJ2-6; D uncertain. The CDR3 loop spans 16 amino acids. CDR1 and CDR2 from the germline V gene are SGHAT and FQDESV (reference sequence). V shed 4 bases and J shed 2 bases, with 12 bases lying between them. CDR3 loop: CASSSTDTAGANVLTF. The CDR3 DNA is TGTGCCAGCAGCTCCACTGACACCGCTGGGGCCAACGTCCTGACTTTC. Together with reference TRBV11-1 and TRBJ2-6, the CDR3 gives the full variable domain: EAEVAQSPRYKITEKSQAVAFWCDPISGHATLYWYRQILGQGPELLVQFQDESVVDDSQLPKDRFSAERLKGVDSTLKIQPAELGDSAMYLCASSSTDTAGANVLTFGAGSRLTVL.

The V call is TRBV7-9, the J call TRBJ1-2; no clear D gene. There are 15 residues in the CDR3. Per germline, CDR1 SEHNR and CDR2 FQNEAQ (reference sequence). The V and J ends lost 5 bases and 1 base respectively, with 14 bases between them. The chain's CDR3 is CASSPRTEHNYGYTF. CDR3 coding DNA: TGTGCCAGCAGCCCCCGGACCGAACATAACTATGGCTACACCTTC.

V gene TRBV6-5 combines with J gene TRBJ1-1; a possible D gene is TRBD1 (6 bases). The CDR3 runs to 14 residues. Germline V lookup: CDR1 MNHEY, CDR2 SVGAGI. The V end was cut by 5 bases, the J end by 4 bases, with 14 bases between. CDR3 in amino acids: CASSPGGRVTEAFF. Written as DNA, the CDR3 is TGTGCCAGCAGTCCCGGGGGCCGGGTCACTGAAGCTTTCTTT.

CDR3 nucleotides: TGTGCCAGCAGTCAGGGACTAGCTTTCAATGAGCAGTTCTTC. Protein: CASSQGLAFNEQFF. The genes are TRBV2 and TRBJ2-1; 9 nucleotides line up with TRBD2. The length of the CDR3 is 14 residues. Germline loops: CDR1 SNHLY, CDR2 FYNNEI. Germline trimming cut 5 bases from V and 6 bases from J; bases unmatched to any gene: 5. The full variable domain, completed using reference TRBV2 and TRBJ2-1, is EPEVTQTPSHQVTQMGQEVILRCVPISNHLYFYWYRQILGQKVEFLVSFYNNEISEKSEIFDDQFSVERPDGSNFTLKIRSTKLEDSAMYFCASSQGLAFNEQFFGPGTRLTVL.

This clone appeared a single time. The V call is TRBV18, the J call TRBJ1-5; D uncertain. Germline V gene lookup returns CDR1 KGHSH and CDR2 LQKENI. The ends were cut back, 3 bases at V and 3 bases at J, with 9 bases in the middle. The CDR3 is 14 amino acids. The CDR3 DNA reads TGTGCCAGCTCACCCCGGGCCGACAATCAGCCCCAGCATTTT. It specifies CASSPRADNQPQHF.

This chain joins TRBV2 and TRBJ1-1, with 11 positions matching TRBD1. This CDR3 has 15 amino acids. Germline V CDR1 and CDR2: SNHLY, FYNNEI. V was clipped by 6 bases and J by 4 bases; unmatched bases: 7. CDR3 loop: CASSVSGTGGTEAFF. CDR3 nucleotide sequence: TGTGCCAGCAGCGTCTCCGGGACAGGGGGCACTGAAGCTTTCTTT.

This clone was counted between two and nine times. The V gene is TRBV7-9, the J gene TRBJ1-1; D possibly corresponds to TRBD1 (5 bases). The germline CDR1 and CDR2 sequences are SEHNR and FQNEAQ (reference sequence). V was shortened by 5 bases and J by 4 bases, with 11 bases between the two germline ends. The CDR3 extends over 13 amino acids. This CDR3 reads CASSTGRLTEAFF. The CDR3, as DNA: TGTGCCAGCAGCACGGGACGGCTCACTGAAGCTTTCTTT.

The chain joins TRBV28 to TRBJ2-7; D perhaps matches TRBD2 (5 bases). This CDR3 contains 18 residues. Looked up from germline, CDR1 is MDHEN and CDR2 is SYDVKM. Between the trimmed V and J ends, which lost 6 bases and 0 bases, there was a span of 24 bases. The CDR3 here is CASSPGKGRPRPSYEQYF. For the CDR3, the DNA is TGTGCCAGCAGCCCCGGGAAGGGTCGACCTAGGCCCTCCTACGAGCAGTACTTC.

This clone came up a few times. The chain links TRBV7-2 to TRBJ2-7; possible D gene TRBD2, 5 bases. The CDR3 covers 15 residues. Per the germline V gene, CDR1 is SGHTA and CDR2 is FQGNSA. The ends were cut back, 5 bases at V and 2 bases at J, with 16 bases in the middle. The CDR3 here is CASSPGLTFPYEQYF. The CDR3 bases are TGTGCCAGCAGCCCCGGACTTACCTTTCCCTACGAGCAGTACTTC.

The chain couples TRBV28 to TRBJ1-6; D is undetermined. Trimming pared 4 bases from V and 8 bases from J, leaving 15 bases between. The V gene's germline CDR1 is MDHEN and CDR2 SYDVKM. The CDR3 has 15 amino acids. In DNA, the CDR3 is TGTGCCAGCAGTTCCGTAAGGAGGGCACATTCACCCCTCCACTTT. Its protein product is CASSSVRRAHSPLHF.

The V and J genes are TRBV2 and TRBJ2-1; 11 nucleotides match TRBD2. Trimming removed 8 bases from V and 10 bases from J; junction bases left unmatched: 19. Germline V CDR1 and CDR2: SNHLY, FYNNEI. The CDR3 has 17 amino acids. CDR3 bases: TGTGCCAGCTCAAATGGGGGTATTGGAGTAGCGGGAGGGGAGCAGTTCTTC. This encodes CASSNGGIGVAGGEQFF. Based on the CDR3 plus reference TRBV2 and TRBJ2-1, the full variable domain is EPEVTQTPSHQVTQMGQEVILRCVPISNHLYFYWYRQILGQKVEFLVSFYNNEISEKSEIFDDQFSVERPDGSNFTLKIRSTKLEDSAMYFCASSNGGIGVAGGEQFFGPGTRLTVL.

The genes are TRBV28 and TRBJ2-2; D possibly corresponds to TRBD2 (6 bases). Trimming pared 4 bases from V and 4 bases from J, leaving 16 bases between. CDR3 size: 16 residues. Germline V gene lookup returns CDR1 MDHEN and CDR2 SYDVKM. The CDR3 DNA reads TGTGCCAGCAGTTCGGCAGCCACAGCGGGCACCGGGGAGCTGTTTTTT. This sequence encodes CASSSAATAGTGELFF.

This clone occurred a few times. The chain couples TRBV11-2 to TRBJ1-1, with D possibly matching TRBD1 (5 bases). Trimming removed 5 bases at V and 1 base at J, with 11 bases between. Germline assignment: CDR1 SGHAT and CDR2 FQNNGV. CDR3 length equals 14 residues. This CDR3 reads CASSRRQTNTEAFF. Here the CDR3 DNA reads TGTGCCAGCAGCCGCAGACAGACGAACACTGAAGCTTTCTTT.

V and J are TRBV5-1 and TRBJ2-2; 9 bases match TRBD1. From germline, CDR1 is SGHRS and CDR2 YFSETQ. CDR3 length: 16 residues. J was trimmed by 10 bases and V by 4 bases; bases with no gene match: 14. The CDR3 loop reads CASSDHGTGGLAELFF. CDR3 bases: TGCGCCAGCAGCGACCATGGAACAGGGGGCTTGGCGGAGCTGTTTTTT.

The chain couples TRBV14 to TRBJ1-2, with D hard to call. The ends were cut back, 0 bases at V and 4 bases at J, with 12 bases in the middle. From germline, CDR1 is SGHDN and CDR2 FVKESK. The CDR3 loop spans 15 amino acids. CDR3 region: CASSQEAGLGYGYTF. In DNA form, the CDR3 reads TGTGCCAGCAGCCAAGAAGCCGGGCTCGGCTATGGCTACACCTTC.

The genes are TRBV5-5 and TRBJ1-2; a possible D gene is TRBD1 (5 bases). Germline V gene lookup returns CDR1 SGHKS and CDR2 YYEKEE (reference sequence). The CDR3 has 15 residues. V lost 1 base and J lost 4, with 14 bases in between. In DNA form, the CDR3 reads TGTGCCAGCAGCTTGTTCAACCAGGGAGGCTATGGCTACACCTTC. It encodes CASSLFNQGGYGYTF.

V and J are TRBV19 and TRBJ1-2; D gene ambiguous. Germline V gene data show CDR1 as LNHDA and CDR2 as SQIVND (reference sequence). V lost 3 bases and J lost 6, with 5 bases in between. The CDR3 sequence is 11 residues long. CDR3 region: CASSIGDGYTF. The CDR3 DNA reads TGTGCCAGTAGTATCGGCGATGGCTACACCTTC. Together with reference TRBV19 and TRBJ1-2, the CDR3 gives the full variable domain: DGGITQSPKYLFRKEGQNVTLSCEQNLNHDAMYWYRQDPGQGLRLIYYSQIVNDFQKGDIAEGYSVSREKKESFPLTVTSAQKNPTAFYLCASSIGDGYTFGSGTRLTVV.

Details on this clone: This sample also contains other DNA sequences that code for the same CDR3. The rearrangement uses TRBV9 and TRBJ1-1; D uncertain. Germline V gene sequence: CDR1 SGDLS, CDR2 YYNGEE. Between the trimmed V and J ends, which lost 0 bases and 1 base, there was a span of 4 bases. There are 13 residues in the CDR3. The CDR3 bases are TGTGCCAGCAGCGTAGACTGGAACACTGAAGCTTTCTTT. It specifies CASSVDWNTEAFF.

The chain links TRBV4-3 to TRBJ2-7; D unclear. Germline V gene lookup returns CDR1 LGHNA and CDR2 YSLEER. Trimming removed 1 base from V and 0 bases from J, with 13 bases in between. The CDR3 is 16 residues long. CDR3 nucleotide sequence: TGCGCCAGCAGCCAAGCCGAGAGTGAGAGCTCCTACGAGCAGTACTTC. Encoded protein: CASSQAESESSYEQYF.

The chain links TRBV28 to TRBJ2-2; D uncertain. CDR3 length: 13 residues. Deletions cut 5 bases from V and 4 bases from J, with 8 bases between. Germline CDR1 reads MDHEN; CDR2 reads SYDVKM. CDR3 residues: CASSPQITGELFF. In DNA, the CDR3 is TGTGCCAGCAGTCCCCAAATCACCGGGGAGCTGTTTTTT.

The chain recombines TRBV19 with TRBJ2-7; the match to TRBD2 covers 8 bases. CDR1 LNHDA and CDR2 SQIVND come from the germline V gene (reference sequence). The CDR3 loop spans 15 amino acids. The trim removed 0 bases at V and 2 bases at J, leaving 3 bases unmatched. The CDR3 DNA follows: TGTGCCAGTAGTATAGAAGGCGGGAGGACCTACGAGCAGTACTTC. Translating gives CASSIEGGRTYEQYF. Complete variable domain (other parts from reference TRBV19 and TRBJ2-7): DGGITQSPKYLFRKEGQNVTLSCEQNLNHDAMYWYRQDPGQGLRLIYYSQIVNDFQKGDIAEGYSVSREKKESFPLTVTSAQKNPTAFYLCASSIEGGRTYEQYFGPGTRLTVT.

This rearrangement joins TRBV6-1 to TRBJ1-1, with no clear D. Between the trimmed V and J ends, which lost 1 base and 2 bases, there was a span of 8 bases. CDR3 length equals 14 residues. Germline V CDR1 and CDR2: MNHNS, SASEGT. The CDR3 coding sequence is TGTGCCAGCAGTGAAGTAACGGAAAACACTGAAGCTTTCTTT. Protein sequence: CASSEVTENTEAFF.

The rearrangement joins TRBV18 to TRBJ2-7, with 11 bases aligning to TRBD1. The V gene's germline CDR1 is KGHSH and CDR2 LQKENI. V trimming: 4 bases; J trimming: 6 bases; junction bases outside the gene matches: 11. The CDR3 is made up of 16 amino acids. The CDR3 coding sequence is TGTGCCAGCTCACGCGAATTACAGGGGACAGGGGGCGAGCAGTACTTC. Its translation: CASSRELQGTGGEQYF.

The rearrangement joins TRBV14 to TRBJ1-4; D unclear. CDR3 length equals 13 residues. Per the germline V gene, CDR1 is SGHDN and CDR2 is FVKESK. Trimming pared 4 bases from V and 6 bases from J, leaving 9 bases between. This CDR3 is CASSLIQDEKLFF. The CDR3 DNA sequence: TGTGCCAGCAGCCTAATCCAGGATGAAAAACTGTTTTTT.

The chain combines TRBV6-6 with TRBJ2-7; 7 bases match TRBD2. This CDR3 is built from 16 residues. Germline lookup yields CDR1 MNHNY and CDR2 SVGAGI (reference sequence). J was trimmed by 0 bases and V by 7 bases; bases with no gene match: 12. CDR3 nucleotide sequence: TGTGCCAGCACCAGAAGTCGGCTAGCGGACTCCTACGAGCAGTACTTC. Translated: CASTRSRLADSYEQYF.

This clone showed up just a few times. V gene TRBV19 combines with J gene TRBJ1-5; D might be TRBD1 (6 bases). Germline V lookup: CDR1 LNHDA, CDR2 SQIVND (reference sequence). The CDR3 is 18 residues long. Trimming took off 0 bases at V and 3 bases at J, with 18 bases between the two ends. This chain's CDR3 is CASSIDQGWGLDNQPQHF. Here the CDR3 DNA reads TGTGCCAGTAGTATAGATCAAGGGTGGGGGCTGGACAATCAGCCCCAGCATTTT.